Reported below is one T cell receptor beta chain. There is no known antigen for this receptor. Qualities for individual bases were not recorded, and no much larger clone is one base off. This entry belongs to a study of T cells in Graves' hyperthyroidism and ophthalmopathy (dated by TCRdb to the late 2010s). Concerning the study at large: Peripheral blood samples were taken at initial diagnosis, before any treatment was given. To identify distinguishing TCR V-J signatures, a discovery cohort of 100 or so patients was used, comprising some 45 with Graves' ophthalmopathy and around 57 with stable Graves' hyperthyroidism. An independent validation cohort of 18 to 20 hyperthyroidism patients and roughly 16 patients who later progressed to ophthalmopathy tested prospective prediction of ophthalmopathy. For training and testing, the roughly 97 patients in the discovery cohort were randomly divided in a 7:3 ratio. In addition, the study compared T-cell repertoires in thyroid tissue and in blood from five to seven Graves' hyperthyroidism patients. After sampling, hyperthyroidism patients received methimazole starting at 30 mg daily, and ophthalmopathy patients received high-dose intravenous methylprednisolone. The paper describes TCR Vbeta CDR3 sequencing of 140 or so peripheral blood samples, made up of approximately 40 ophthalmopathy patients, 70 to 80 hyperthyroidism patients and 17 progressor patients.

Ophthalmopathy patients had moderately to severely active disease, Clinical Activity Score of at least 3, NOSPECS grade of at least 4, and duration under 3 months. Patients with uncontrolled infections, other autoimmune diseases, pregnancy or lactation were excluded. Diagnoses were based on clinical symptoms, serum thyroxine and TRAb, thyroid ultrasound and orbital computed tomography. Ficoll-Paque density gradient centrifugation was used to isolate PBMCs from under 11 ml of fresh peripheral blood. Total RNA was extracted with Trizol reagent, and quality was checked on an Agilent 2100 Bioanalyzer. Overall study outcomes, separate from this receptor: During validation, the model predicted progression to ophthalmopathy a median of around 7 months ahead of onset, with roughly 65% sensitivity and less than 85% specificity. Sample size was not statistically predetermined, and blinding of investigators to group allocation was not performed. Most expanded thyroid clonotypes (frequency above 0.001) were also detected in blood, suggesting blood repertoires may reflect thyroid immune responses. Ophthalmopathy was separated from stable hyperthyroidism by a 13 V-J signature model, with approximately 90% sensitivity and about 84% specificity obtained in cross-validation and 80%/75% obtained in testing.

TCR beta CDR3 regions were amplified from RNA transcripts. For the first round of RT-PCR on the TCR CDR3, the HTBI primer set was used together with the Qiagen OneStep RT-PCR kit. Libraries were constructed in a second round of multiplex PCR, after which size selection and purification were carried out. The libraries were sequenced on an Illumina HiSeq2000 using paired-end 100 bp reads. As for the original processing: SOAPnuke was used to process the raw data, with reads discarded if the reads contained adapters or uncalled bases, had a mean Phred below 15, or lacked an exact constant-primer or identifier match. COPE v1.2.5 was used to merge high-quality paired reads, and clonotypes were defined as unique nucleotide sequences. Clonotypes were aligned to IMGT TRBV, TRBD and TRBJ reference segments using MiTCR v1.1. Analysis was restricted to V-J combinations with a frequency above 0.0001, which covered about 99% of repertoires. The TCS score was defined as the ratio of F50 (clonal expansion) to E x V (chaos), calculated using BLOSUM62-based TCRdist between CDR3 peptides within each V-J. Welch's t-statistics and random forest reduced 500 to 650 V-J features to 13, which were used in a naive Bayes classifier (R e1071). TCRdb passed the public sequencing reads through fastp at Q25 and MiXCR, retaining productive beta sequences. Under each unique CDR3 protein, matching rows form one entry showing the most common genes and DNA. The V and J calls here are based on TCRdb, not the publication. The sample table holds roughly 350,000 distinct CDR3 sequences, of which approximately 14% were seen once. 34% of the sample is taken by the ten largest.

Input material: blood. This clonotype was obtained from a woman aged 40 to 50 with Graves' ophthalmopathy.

Here is the DNA: TGTGCCAGCAGCGCGGGGGACACATCGAACACTGAAGCTTTCTTT. This is translated as CASSAGDTSNTEAFF. The receptor chain draws on TRBV5-6 and TRBJ1-1; tentative D gene TRBD1, with 6 bases matching. The CDR3 goes from the cysteine to the phenylalanine over 15 residues. The entry retains the CDR3 DNA only, 45 bases that are in frame from base 1. The junction carries 14 bases between V and J, which are trimmed by 4 bases and 1 base respectively. CDR1 and CDR2 (SGHDT, YYEEEE) derive from the germline V gene.